Below, 25 T cell receptor beta chains from the same sample are listed, as sequenced in a study of blood T cells in healthy people across ages. Sample-barcoded 5' priming and a J-beta primer mix drove a second PCR of roughly 7 to 11 cycles. One entry per CDR3 protein results from TCRdb running MiXCR on the 5' RACE reads. Among some 800,000 distinct CDR3 sequences listed, roughly 44% were seen once. The specimen sequenced was blood. Every receptor here comes from a man aged 55 to 70 in good health.

This clonotype has a single count. The V and J genes are TRBV7-9 and TRBJ1-1; possibly TRBD1 for D (5 bases). Germline V lookup: CDR1 SEHNR, CDR2 FQNEAQ (reference sequence). V lost 4 bases, J lost 0 bases, and 12 bases lay in between. CDR3 length: 15 amino acids. Written as DNA, the CDR3 is TGTGCCAGCAGCTCGCTGGGACGGATGAACACTGAAGCTTTCTTT. Protein: CASSSLGRMNTEAFF.

This clonotype was observed a handful of times. J is TRBJ1-6 and V is TRBV7-2; no firm D call. The CDR3 totals 14 residues. Germline CDR1 is SGHTA and CDR2 is FQGNSA. V lost 1 base, J lost 10 bases, and 11 bases lay in between. For the CDR3, the DNA is TGTGCCAGCAGCTTAGGACAACCGACCTCACCCCTCCACTTT. Translation gives CASSLGQPTSPLHF.

Turning to this clonotype: The junction does not match germline at one end; this may be a read error. This sequence joins TRBV14 and TRBJ2-1, with 9 positions matching TRBD2. The last part of the DNA fits TRBJ2-7 better; the J call may be wrong. CDR3 size: 16 residues. The germline V gene has CDR1 SGHDN and CDR2 FVKESK. The CDR3 spells CARSATGTSSYNEQYF. DNA for the CDR3: TGTGCCCGCAGCGCTACCGGGACTAGCTCCTACAATGAGCAGTACTTC.

The V call is TRBV3-1, the J call TRBJ2-7; TRBD2 aligns across 8 bases. Trimming cost V 5 bases and J 4 bases; bases outside gene matches: 10. CDR1 is LGHDT and CDR2 is YNNKEL in the germline V gene (reference sequence). This CDR3 comprises 15 residues. The DNA of the CDR3 is TGTGCCAGCAGCTTAGATCCGGGAGGGCCTTACGAGCAGTACTTC. Translating gives CASSLDPGGPYEQYF.

This clonotype occurred a few times. The chain joins TRBV7-9 to TRBJ2-3; a possible D gene is TRBD2 (5 bases). Germline V gene data show CDR1 as SEHNR and CDR2 as FQNEAQ (reference sequence). The CDR3 has 15 amino acids. V lost 5 bases, J lost 3 bases, and 15 bases lay in between. CDR3 nucleotides: TGTGCCAGCAGCCCGCAGGAGGTTTCAACAGATACGCAGTATTTT. This sequence encodes CASSPQEVSTDTQYF.

The gene calls are TRBV7-9 and TRBJ1-1; D remains unclear. Germline assignment: CDR1 SEHNR and CDR2 FQNEAQ (reference sequence). The V and J ends lost 5 bases and 3 bases respectively, with 19 bases between them. This CDR3 spans 16 amino acids. The CDR3 protein is CASSPLPVGLDTEAFF. CDR3 DNA sequence: TGTGCCAGCAGCCCCCTCCCGGTGGGGTTGGACACTGAAGCTTTCTTT.

This clonotype was seen a few times. For the CDR3, the DNA is TGTGCCAGCAGCGGAGACAGGCGGCCCTACGAGCAGTACTTC. Translated, it gives CASSGDRRPYEQYF. This chain uses TRBV11-1 with TRBJ2-7; D perhaps matches TRBD1 (6 bases). Germline V gene lookup returns CDR1 SGHAT and CDR2 FQDESV (reference sequence). V was shortened by 5 bases and J by 2 bases, with 13 bases between the two germline ends. The CDR3 runs 14 residues. The entire variable domain, with the rest obtained from reference TRBV11-1 and TRBJ2-7, is as follows: EAEVAQSPRYKITEKSQAVAFWCDPISGHATLYWYRQILGQGPELLVQFQDESVVDDSQLPKDRFSAERLKGVDSTLKIQPAELGDSAMYLCASSGDRRPYEQYFGPGTRLTVT.

This clonotype came up once. The chain combines TRBV5-1 with TRBJ1-1; 8 bases are shared with TRBD1. The CDR3 sequence is 14 residues long. The germline V gene encodes CDR1 SGHRS and CDR2 YFSETQ. V trimming: 3 bases; J trimming: 3 bases; junction bases outside the gene matches: 4. The CDR3 here is CASSSMDRDTEAFF. The CDR3 DNA is TGCGCCAGCAGCTCGATGGACAGGGACACTGAAGCTTTCTTT.

This clonotype occurred a few times. The chain couples TRBV20-1 to TRBJ2-1; 8 bases agree with TRBD1. V shed 0 bases, J shed 1 base, and the junction held 2 bases outside the gene matches. CDR1 is DFQATT, CDR2 SNEGSKA, per germline (reference sequence). CDR3 size: 15 residues. This CDR3 reads CSAREDRGSYNEQFF. Here the CDR3 DNA reads TGCAGTGCTAGAGAAGACAGGGGATCCTACAATGAGCAGTTCTTC.

This clonotype was detected only a few times. The chain recombines TRBV3-1 with TRBJ1-2; 10 bases map to TRBD1. With V trimmed by 4 bases and J by 6 bases, 8 bases remained unmatched. The germline V gene has CDR1 LGHDT and CDR2 YNNKEL (reference sequence). The CDR3 is 15 residues long. The CDR3 DNA sequence: TGTGCCAGCAGCCCCCTAACCGGGACAGGGGATGGCTACACCTTC. It encodes CASSPLTGTGDGYTF.

This chain joins TRBV12-3 or TRBV12-4 and TRBJ1-6, with D uncertain. This CDR3 has 13 amino acids. Trimming cost V 6 bases and J 8 bases, with 11 bases left between them. CDR3 DNA: TGTGCCAGCAGATTACAAGGGCATTCACCCCTCCACTTT. It codes for CASRLQGHSPLHF.

The rearrangement uses TRBV30 and TRBJ2-1; D unresolved. Germline lookup yields CDR1 GTSNPN and CDR2 SVGIG (reference sequence). This CDR3 has 11 amino acids. Trimming pared 1 base from V and 10 bases from J, leaving 8 bases between. CDR3 sequence: CAWSAQREQFF. The CDR3 DNA is TGTGCCTGGAGTGCGCAGAGGGAGCAGTTCTTC.

The V and J genes are TRBV4-3 and TRBJ2-1, with D perhaps TRBD1 or TRBD2 (5 bases each). Deletions cut 1 base from V and 6 bases from J, with 16 bases between. In germline, CDR1 is LGHNA, CDR2 YSLEER. This CDR3 comprises 16 residues. CDR3 coding DNA: TGCGCCAGCAGCCAAGGGCTCCGGGGCGACGGCAATGAGCAGTTCTTC. It translates to CASSQGLRGDGNEQFF.

The gene calls are TRBV14 and TRBJ2-1; D not resolved. V lost 2 bases and J 13 bases, leaving 12 bases between the germline ends. This CDR3 region has 12 residues. Per germline, CDR1 SGHDN and CDR2 FVKESK. The CDR3 DNA follows: TGTGCCAGCAGCCAATCCCCAGAGACCCAGTTCTTC. It yields the protein CASSQSPETQFF.

Note on this clonotype: A junction end diverges from the germline sequence, so it may reflect a read error. The chain recombines TRBV6-1 with TRBJ1-2; no firm D call. CDR3 length equals 14 residues. CDR1 is MNHNS and CDR2 is SASEGT in the germline V gene. CDR3 loop: CASSPGPSLYGHTF. The CDR3 DNA is TGTGCCAGCAGCCCCGGGCCAAGCCTCTATGGCCACACCTTC.

V and J are TRBV7-2 and TRBJ1-6; D not certain. Trimming stripped 1 base from V and 0 bases from J, with 7 bases between. CDR1 is SGHTA and CDR2 is FQGNSA in the germline V gene. The CDR3 is 16 amino acids. The CDR3 DNA reads TGTGCCAGCAGCTTAGGACGCGGCTCCTATAATTCACCCCTCCACTTT. Its protein product is CASSLGRGSYNSPLHF.

In this sample, this clonotype turned up a few times. This rearrangement joins TRBV21-1 to TRBJ1-5. TRBV21-1 is assigned pseudogene status. This CDR3 region has 9 residues. CDR3 sequence reads: CAAGGPQHF. The CDR3 DNA reads as TGTGCCGCAGGCGGGCCCCAGCATTTT.

Turning to this clonotype: It may be a read error: a sequence one base away is much more abundant. V gene TRBV4-2 combines with J gene TRBJ2-5, with 8 nucleotides matching TRBD1. J lost 11 bases, V lost 3 bases, and 14 bases had no gene match. The CDR3 extends over 15 amino acids. The germline gives CDR1 LGHNA, CDR2 YNFKEQ. The CDR3 is CASSQGTGDFYVQYF. As DNA, the CDR3 is TGTGCCAGCAGCCAGGGGACAGGAGACTTCTACGTGCAGTACTTC.

This chain uses TRBV12-3 or TRBV12-4 with TRBJ1-1; the D gene is possibly TRBD1 (5 bases). Trimming removed 1 base at V and 7 bases at J, with 7 bases between. The CDR3 length is 12 residues. The CDR3 is CASSLGGNEAFF. The DNA for the CDR3 is TGTGCCAGCAGTTTAGGGGGGAATGAAGCTTTCTTT.

The V gene is TRBV20-1, the J gene TRBJ2-5; 7 bases map to TRBD2. The DNA end lines up better with TRBJ2-7; the J call may be wrong. Germline V gene lookup returns CDR1 DFQATT and CDR2 SNEGSKA (reference sequence). This CDR3 spans 12 amino acids. CDR3 sequence reads: CSAPGRIDEQYF. The CDR3 DNA reads as TGCAGTGCTCCCGGGAGGATCGACGAGCAGTACTTC.

This sequence joins TRBV10-2 and TRBJ1-4, with D possibly being TRBD1 (5 bases). Germline V gives CDR1 WSHSY, CDR2 SAAADI. The CDR3 is 13 residues long. V shed 6 bases and J shed 8 bases, with 13 bases lying between them. Written as DNA, the CDR3 is TGCGCCAGCAGCGGGATTCAGGGAGAAAAACTGTTTTTT. Its translation is CASSGIQGEKLFF.

This chain joins TRBV29-1 and TRBJ1-2; D uncertain. The CDR3 is 12 residues long. Between the trimmed V and J ends, which lost 6 bases and 5 bases, there was a span of 13 bases. The V gene's germline CDR1 is SQVTM and CDR2 ANQGSEA. The CDR3 region is CSVATHVYGYTF. The CDR3, as DNA: TGCAGCGTCGCCACACACGTGTATGGCTACACCTTC.

V and J are TRBV24-1 and TRBJ1-2, with D possibly TRBD1 on 5 matching bases. V was trimmed by 9 bases and J by 0 bases, leaving 7 bases between them. Germline loops: CDR1 KGHDR, CDR2 SFDVKD. The CDR3 spans 12 residues. The CDR3 nucleotides are TGTGCCACCCTGGGGCCTAACTATGGCTACACCTTC. This translates into CATLGPNYGYTF.

This chain uses TRBV28 with TRBJ2-5; TRBD2 matches at 10 bases. The tail of the sequence fits TRBJ2-7 better, so the J call may be wrong. This CDR3 is built from 15 residues. Germline lookup yields CDR1 MDHEN and CDR2 SYDVKM. As DNA, the CDR3 is TGTGCCAGCAGTCAGACTAGCGGGCGTCTCTACGAGCAGTACTTC. It translates to CASSQTSGRLYEQYF.

This clonotype turned up a few times. This sequence joins TRBV5-1 and TRBJ2-1; 11 positions agree with TRBD2. Trimming cost V 4 bases and J 5 bases; bases outside gene matches: 11. The germline CDR1 and CDR2 sequences are SGHRS and YFSETQ. CDR3 length equals 17 residues. The DNA of the CDR3 is TGCGCCAGCAGCCCACGAGGGGGGACTAGCGGCAACAATGAGCAGTTCTTC. Protein: CASSPRGGTSGNNEQFF.